This entry lists 8 T cell receptor beta chains sequenced from one sample in a study of T cells after yellow fever vaccination. MiXCR, run by TCRdb on the 5' RACE reads, gives a single entry per CDR3 protein. Of roughly 140,000 distinct CDR3 sequences listed, 7.7% are singletons. The starting material was CD4+ T cells sorted from PBMCs, obtained 5 days after the yellow fever booster vaccination. These receptors came from a man aged 30 to 39 who received the YFV17D yellow fever vaccine.

This clonotype was seen many times. The chain carries TRBV20-1 and TRBJ1-5; D possibly corresponds to TRBD1 (5 bases). Germline CDR1 and CDR2: DFQATT and SNEGSKA (reference sequence). Deletions cut 3 bases from V and 1 base from J, with 13 bases between. The CDR3 consists of 15 residues. The CDR3 DNA is TGCAGTGCTAGCACACCGGGACGGAGCAATCAGCCCCAGCATTTT. It specifies CSASTPGRSNQPQHF.

At least ten counts were recorded for this clonotype. The chain combines TRBV7-9 with TRBJ2-5; 10 bases agree with TRBD2. CDR3 length: 14 residues. From germline, CDR1 is SEHNR and CDR2 FQNEAQ (reference sequence). With 4 bases clipped from V and 2 bases from J, the junction kept 1 base outside the gene matches. The DNA of the CDR3 is TGTGCCAGCAGCTCACTAGCGGGACAAGAGACCCAGTACTTC. Residues: CASSSLAGQETQYF.

This clonotype occurred many times. The chain combines TRBV6-1 with TRBJ2-7; D is undetermined. Germline CDR1 reads MNHNS; CDR2 reads SASEGT. The CDR3 extends over 14 amino acids. Trimming pared 6 bases from V and 4 bases from J, leaving 16 bases between. The CDR3 DNA sequence: TGTGCCAGCAGCCCTCTGGGGATCGGTTACGAGCAGTACTTC. Protein product: CASSPLGIGYEQYF.

The table lists this clonotype with many counts. The J gene is TRBJ2-3, the V gene TRBV20-1, with D possibly called TRBD1 or TRBD2 (5 bases each). There are 16 residues in the CDR3. CDR1 is DFQATT and CDR2 is SNEGSKA in the germline V gene (reference sequence). Trimming took off 6 bases at V and 2 bases at J, with 21 bases between the two ends. The DNA of the CDR3 is TGCAGTGCCTATCCCGGGACCGCAGACCTCACAGATACGCAGTATTTT. Translated: CSAYPGTADLTDTQYF.

This clonotype was detected many times. The rearrangement links TRBV4-3 to TRBJ2-3; tentative D call: TRBD2 (6 bases). V dropped 4 bases and J dropped 4 bases, with 18 bases sitting between them. The CDR3 contains 16 residues. Germline assignment: CDR1 LGHNA and CDR2 YSLEER. Written as DNA, the CDR3 is TGCGCCAGCAGCCGCCGGACTCGGGAGAGCGCAGATACGCAGTATTTT. As protein: CASSRRTRESADTQYF.

Ten or more counts support this clonotype. The chain is built from TRBV7-2 and TRBJ2-1; TRBD2 matches 16 bases. The ends lost 5 bases at V and 7 bases at J; junction bases unmatched: 20. The CDR3 has 21 amino acids. Germline loops: CDR1 SGHTA, CDR2 FQGNSA. The CDR3 coding sequence is TGTGCCAGCAGCCTCATAACCCCTGGGACTAGCGGGAGGGCCGATATGAATGAGCAGTTCTTC. This encodes CASSLITPGTSGRADMNEQFF.

This clonotype was recorded at least ten times. The chain is built from TRBV6-5 and TRBJ2-1; possibly TRBD1 or TRBD2 for D (5 bases each). CDR1 and CDR2 from the germline V gene are MNHEY and SVGAGI. The CDR3 is made up of 14 amino acids. V was shortened by 7 bases and J by 6 bases, with 16 bases between the two germline ends. CDR3 sequence reads: CASIEGPAANEQFF. In nucleotides, the CDR3 is TGTGCCAGCATCGAGGGACCGGCGGCCAATGAGCAGTTCTTC.

This clonotype was seen ten or more times. This chain links TRBV30 with TRBJ2-1; 7 nucleotides align to TRBD2. With 4 bases clipped from V and 7 bases from J, the junction kept 4 bases outside the gene matches. CDR1 and CDR2 from the germline V gene are GTSNPN and SVGIG (reference sequence). This CDR3 is 12 amino acids long. CDR3: CAWTTSPNEQFF. As DNA, the CDR3 is TGTGCCTGGACGACTAGCCCGAATGAGCAGTTCTTC.